The rows below give T cell receptor beta chains drawn from one sample of a study of cytomegalovirus exposure and HLA in healthy donors. Repertoires were generated with immunoSEQ multiplex PCR, while TCRdb's copy carries only in-frame clones and drops some. The data show 95,000 to 150,000 clones, under 90% seen once. Sequenced: PBMCs. These receptor sequences come from a female donor in good health and CMV-seropositive. The CDR3 runs from the conserved cysteine through the conserved F or W. The D gene is left open where the match is weak. The size of a clone is reported for some rows only, either as once, few or many, or as a class for expanded clones.

size: -
D: TRBD1
J: TRBJ1-6
V: TRBV9
CDR3: CASSPRTGMSSPLHF
DNA: TGTGCCAGCAGCCCCCGGACAGGGATGAGTTCACCCCTCCACTTT

size: -
D: -
J: TRBJ2-5
V: TRBV18
CDR3: CASSPNYSQETQYF
DNA: TGTGCCAGCTCACCCAACTATAGCCAAGAGACCCAGTACTTC

size: -
D: TRBD2
J: TRBJ2-1
V: TRBV29-1
CDR3: CSVEDVGGGDYNEQFF
DNA: TGCAGCGTTGAAGACGTCGGCGGGGGAGACTACAATGAGCAGTTCTTC

size: -
D: -
J: TRBJ1-1
V: TRBV20-1
CDR3: CSALGEAEAFF
DNA: TGCAGTGCCTTGGGGGAGGCTGAAGCTTTCTTT

size: -
D: -
J: TRBJ1-1
V: TRBV5-8
CDR3: CASSLVRGNTEAFF
DNA: TGTGCCAGCAGCTTGGTTCGGGGAAACACTGAAGCTTTCTTT

size: -
D: -
J: TRBJ2-7
V: TRBV2
CDR3: CASNLQGYEQYF
DNA: TGTGCCAGCAACTTACAGGGTTACGAGCAGTACTTC

size: -
D: TRBD1
J: TRBJ2-7
V: TRBV4-1
CDR3: CASSQGDRGYEQYF
DNA: TGCGCCAGCAGCCAAGGGGACAGGGGGTACGAGCAGTACTTC

size: -
D: -
J: TRBJ1-3
V: TRBV5-4
CDR3: CASSSSTGPSGNTIYF
DNA: TGTGCCAGCAGCTCAAGCACAGGGCCTTCTGGAAACACCATATATTTT

size: -
D: -
J: TRBJ2-7
V: TRBV9
CDR3: CASSAAWGTAYEQYF
DNA: TGTGCCAGCAGCGCCGCATGGGGCACAGCCTACGAGCAGTACTTC

size: -
D: TRBD2
J: TRBJ2-1
V: TRBV5-1
CDR3: CASSLDPSGRYNEQFF
DNA: TGCGCCAGCAGCTTGGATCCTAGCGGGAGATACAATGAGCAGTTCTTC

size: -
D: -
J: TRBJ1-1
V: TRBV18
CDR3: CASSPRGGGTPEAFF
DNA: TGTGCCAGCTCACCACGCGGGGGAGGTACCCCTGAAGCTTTCTTT

size: -
D: -
J: TRBJ2-3
V: TRBV14
CDR3: CASSLGSGTVTDTQYF
DNA: TGTGCCAGCAGCCTAGGATCAGGGACTGTTACAGATACGCAGTATTTT

size: -
D: -
J: TRBJ1-1
V: TRBV28
CDR3: CASRTGMNTEAFF
DNA: TGTGCCAGCAGAACGGGTATGAACACTGAAGCTTTCTTT

size: -
D: -
J: TRBJ2-7
V: TRBV6-5
CDR3: CASSRESSYEQYF
DNA: TGTGCCAGCAGCCGGGAAAGCTCCTACGAGCAGTACTTC

size: -
D: -
J: TRBJ1-2
V: TRBV18
CDR3: CASSPNRDHYGYTF
DNA: TGTGCCAGCTCACCGAACAGAGACCACTATGGCTACACCTTC

size: -
D: TRBD1
J: TRBJ1-1
V: TRBV6-5
CDR3: CASSSRGTGGTEAFF
DNA: TGTGCCAGCAGTTCAAGGGGAACAGGGGGCACTGAAGCTTTCTTT

size: -
D: TRBD1
J: TRBJ1-1
V: TRBV6-1
CDR3: CASSETGVVTEAFF
DNA: TGTGCCAGCAGTGAGACAGGGGTAGTGACTGAAGCTTTCTTT

size: few
D: -
J: TRBJ1-5
V: TRBV27
CDR3: CASSRYPVGNQPQHF
DNA: TGTGCCAGCAGTCGCTACCCGGTAGGCAATCAGCCCCAGCATTTT

size: -
D: TRBD2
J: TRBJ2-3
V: TRBV2
CDR3: CASTRLAGWNTQYF
DNA: TGTGCCAGTACCCGACTAGCTGGGTGGAATACGCAGTATTTT

size: -
D: -
J: TRBJ2-1
V: TRBV27
CDR3: CASSLWGGPNNEQFF
DNA: TGTGCCAGCAGTTTATGGGGGGGGCCAAACAATGAGCAGTTCTTC

size: -
D: -
J: TRBJ1-2
V: TRBV9
CDR3: CASSPTLREGGYTF
DNA: TGTGCCAGCAGCCCCACTTTACGGGAGGGTGGCTACACCTTC

size: -
D: -
J: TRBJ2-2
V: TRBV15
CDR3: CATSRERRGAGGELFF
DNA: TGTGCCACCAGCAGAGAACGACGGGGGGCGGGTGGGGAGCTGTTTTTT

size: -
D: TRBD2
J: TRBJ2-3
V: TRBV6-5
CDR3: CASKRTSGTDTQYF
DNA: TGTGCCAGCAAACGGACTAGCGGTACAGATACGCAGTATTTT

size: -
D: -
J: TRBJ2-7
V: TRBV5-6
CDR3: CASSSDSTPYEQYF
DNA: TGTGCCAGCAGCTCCGATTCTACCCCCTACGAGCAGTACTTC

size: -
D: -
J: TRBJ2-1
V: TRBV28
CDR3: CASSSPDPRPGQFF
DNA: TGTGCCAGCAGTTCACCCGACCCACGGCCAGGGCAGTTCTTC

size: once
D: -
J: TRBJ2-5
V: TRBV10-1
CDR3: CASSEQLQETQYF
DNA: TGCGCCAGCAGTGAACAGCTCCAAGAGACCCAGTACTTC

size: -
D: TRBD1
J: TRBJ1-5
V: TRBV2
CDR3: CASSPETGIVQPQHF
DNA: TGTGCCAGCAGCCCCGAGACAGGGATAGTTCAGCCCCAGCATTTT

size: -
D: -
J: TRBJ2-7
V: TRBV18
CDR3: CASSPPAGVRTEQYF
DNA: TGTGCCAGCTCACCACCAGCAGGGGTAAGGACCGAGCAGTACTTC

size: -
D: TRBD1
J: TRBJ2-7
V: TRBV5-1
CDR3: CASCRDREYGEQYF
DNA: TGCGCCAGCTGCCGGGACAGGGAATATGGCGAGCAGTACTTC

size: -
D: TRBD2
J: TRBJ2-5
V: TRBV27
CDR3: CASSWEGNGETQYF
DNA: TGTGCCAGCAGTTGGGAGGGGAATGGAGAGACCCAGTACTTC

size: -
D: TRBD2
J: TRBJ2-7
V: TRBV4-2
CDR3: CASSQGLAGDSYEQYF
DNA: TGTGCCAGCAGCCAAGGACTAGCGGGGGACTCCTACGAGCAGTACTTC

size: few
D: TRBD1
J: TRBJ2-2
V: TRBV7-2
CDR3: CASSIRGQDTGELFF
DNA: TGTGCCAGCAGCATCCGGGGACAGGACACCGGGGAGCTGTTTTTT

size: many
D: -
J: TRBJ2-4
V: TRBV4-2
CDR3: CASSPEAGIKNIQYF
DNA: TGTGCCAGCAGCCCCGAAGCAGGTATCAAAAACATTCAGTACTTC